This T cell receptor (beta chain) was identified during a study of cytomegalovirus exposure and HLA in healthy donors. Broader study findings: Under in vitro conditions, three CMV-associated chains were confirmed as specific for CMV antigens.

CDR1 and CDR2 (germline): LNHDA, SQIVND (reference sequence). V was clipped by 7 bases and J by 0 bases; unmatched bases: 5. The CDR3 length is 15 residues. Sequenced by immunoSEQ multiplex PCR; TCRdb stores in-frame clones only, minus some. The sample has hundreds of thousands of clones, less than 90% seen once. Separation from the roughly 670-subject first cohort characterized the roughly 120-subject validation cohort, to which the donors belonged. In the case of this clone: Its antigen is currently unknown.

This receptor was identified in a woman under 30 in good health and CMV-seronegative. Sequenced material: PBMCs. The chain uses TRBV19 and TRBJ2-2; 7 bases match TRBD1. In DNA form, the CDR3 reads TGTGCCAGTAATAGGCAGGGGGCGAACACCGGGGAGCTGTTTTTT. Translated: CASNRQGANTGELFF.